The rows below give T cell receptor beta chains drawn from one sample of a study of T-cell memory formation after mild COVID-19. TCRdb re-called the 5' RACE reads with MiXCR, one entry per CDR3 protein. Of tens of thousands of distinct CDR3 sequences listed, about 7.3% are singletons. Sequences were obtained from PBMCs or a T cell subset sorted from them (not recorded which). These receptors all come from a man aged 18-30 years who had mild COVID-19 (a few samples of this study predate the infection). Cell type and time point are not known. CDR3s include the opening cysteine and the closing phenylalanine or tryptophan. A D gene is named only where the DNA matches it firmly. Some rows mark clone size as missing; the rest say once, few, many or name a class of expanded clone.

D gene: TRBD1
V gene: TRBV9
CDR3 length: 13
clone size: few
J gene: TRBJ2-3
CDR3 protein: CASSTHRGGTQYF
CDR3 DNA: TGTGCCAGCAGCACCCACAGGGGCGGCACGCAGTATTTT

D gene: -
V gene: TRBV5-4
CDR3 length: 16
clone size: few
J gene: TRBJ2-3
CDR3 protein: CASSSGGQTSTDTQYF
CDR3 DNA: TGTGCCAGCAGCTCGGGGGGACAGACTAGCACAGATACGCAGTATTTT

D gene: -
V gene: TRBV20-1
CDR3 length: 13
clone size: many
J gene: TRBJ1-2
CDR3 protein: CSATYPGGYGYTF
CDR3 DNA: TGCAGTGCTACGTACCCTGGGGGCTATGGCTACACCTTC

D gene: -
V gene: TRBV7-3
CDR3 length: 13
clone size: few
J gene: TRBJ2-5
CDR3 protein: CASSPENGRTQYF
CDR3 DNA: TGTGCCAGCAGCCCCGAGAACGGTAGGACCCAGTACTTC

D gene: -
V gene: TRBV6-5
CDR3 length: 14
clone size: few
J gene: TRBJ1-5
CDR3 protein: CASSPGLRFWPQHF
CDR3 DNA: TGTGCCAGCAGTCCGGGACTGAGGTTTTGGCCCCAGCATTTT

D gene: -
V gene: TRBV2
CDR3 length: 16
clone size: -
J gene: TRBJ2-3
CDR3 protein: CASSEFPGRHGDTQYF
CDR3 DNA: TGTGCCAGCAGTGAGTTTCCAGGGAGGCACGGGGATACGCAGTATTTT

D gene: -
V gene: TRBV7-2
CDR3 length: 13
clone size: -
J gene: TRBJ1-2
CDR3 protein: CASSLVGIYGYTF
CDR3 DNA: TGTGCCAGCAGCTTAGTGGGCATCTATGGCTACACCTTC

D gene: -
V gene: TRBV4-3
CDR3 length: 14
clone size: -
J gene: TRBJ1-3
CDR3 protein: CASSPGPGRNTIYF
CDR3 DNA: TGCGCCAGCAGCCCAGGGCCCGGGCGCAACACCATATATTTT

D gene: -
V gene: TRBV30
CDR3 length: 12
clone size: many
J gene: TRBJ2-7
CDR3 protein: CAWSGNNYEQYF
CDR3 DNA: TGTGCCTGGAGTGGGAACAACTACGAGCAGTACTTC

D gene: TRBD1
V gene: TRBV5-4
CDR3 length: 14
clone size: -
J gene: TRBJ2-5
CDR3 protein: CASSVTGNQETQYF
CDR3 DNA: TGTGCCAGCAGCGTGACAGGGAACCAAGAGACCCAGTACTTC